The clone carrying this TCR beta chain was observed many times. Its antigen is as yet unknown. CDR1 and CDR2 from the germline V gene are DFQATT and SNEGSKA (reference sequence). The CDR3 is 17 residues long. Unmatched junction bases numbered 13, after V lost 4 bases and J lost 0 bases. The data were taken from a study of regulatory T cells in long-lasting Graves disease. General study results and limits: Results may be inaccurate due to the small sample size. TRBV28 was favored in persistent disease, as were TRBJ1-2 and TRBJ2-5. Fewer public clonotypes were shared by new patients (966) than by persistent patients (about 3,000). Persistent cases of Graves' showed reduced TCR diversity relative to newly diagnosed patients.

The time point denotes: newly diagnosed GD, antithyroid drugs for less than 3 months. From PBMCs, RNA was extracted and then used to make the TCR library. Through Arm-PCR of CDR3 regions and iRepertoire HTBI primers, TCR beta libraries were built. TCRdb analysed the multiplex PCR reads with MiXCR anew, one entry per CDR3 protein. The sample holds some 600,000 distinct CDR3 sequences, around 15% seen once. The sample also formed part of further work on T cells in Graves' hyperthyroidism and ophthalmopathy.

The TCR comes from a man aged 18 to 30 with Graves disease. The source was peripheral blood mononuclear cells (PBMCs), collected at new diagnosis, from a patient treated with antithyroid drugs. This sequence joins TRBV20-1 and TRBJ1-1; 8 bases fit TRBD1. The CDR3, as DNA: TGCAGTGCTAAGGGGCCGGGGGACAGGTCTATGAACACTGAAGCTTTCTTT. It encodes CSAKGPGDRSMNTEAFF.